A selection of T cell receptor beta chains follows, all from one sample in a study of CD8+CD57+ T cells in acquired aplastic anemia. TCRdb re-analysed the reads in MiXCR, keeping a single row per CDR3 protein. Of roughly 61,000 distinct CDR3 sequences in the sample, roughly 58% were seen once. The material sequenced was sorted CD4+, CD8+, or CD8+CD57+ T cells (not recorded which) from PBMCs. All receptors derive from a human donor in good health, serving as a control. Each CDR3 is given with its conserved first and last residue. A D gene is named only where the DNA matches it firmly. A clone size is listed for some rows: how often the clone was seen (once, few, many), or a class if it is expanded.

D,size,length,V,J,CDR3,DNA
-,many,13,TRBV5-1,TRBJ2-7,CASSALVDYEQYF,TGCGCCAGCAGCGCTCTAGTAGACTACGAGCAGTACTTC
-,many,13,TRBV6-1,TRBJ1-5,CASFGQFNQPQHF,TGTGCCAGTTTCGGACAGTTCAATCAGCCCCAGCATTTT
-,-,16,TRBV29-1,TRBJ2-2,CSVRGTGALNTGELFF,TGCAGCGTGAGGGGTACGGGGGCCTTGAACACCGGGGAGCTGTTTTTT
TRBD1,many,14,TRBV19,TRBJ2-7,CASSPGQGAYEQYF,TGTGCCAGTAGTCCGGGACAGGGGGCCTACGAGCAGTACTTC
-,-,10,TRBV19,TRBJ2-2,CASRTGELFF,TGTGCCAGTAGGACCGGGGAGCTGTTTTTT
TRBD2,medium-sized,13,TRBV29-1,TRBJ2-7,CSVPGTSVTEQYF,TGCAGCGTCCCCGGGACTAGTGTTACCGAGCAGTACTTC
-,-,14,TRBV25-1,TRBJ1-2,CASSSHLGGFGYTF,TGTGCCAGCAGTAGTCACCTTGGGGGGTTTGGCTACACCTTC
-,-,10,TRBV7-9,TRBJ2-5,CASSMETQYF,TGTGCCAGCAGTATGGAGACCCAGTACTTC
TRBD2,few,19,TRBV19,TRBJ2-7,CASSAGGGYAQPEAHEQYF,TGTGCCAGTAGTGCCGGGGGGGGTTATGCTCAACCCGAAGCCCACGAGCAATACTTC
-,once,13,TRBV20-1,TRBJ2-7,CSARERGQVLQYF,TGCAGTGCTAGAGAGCGGGGGCAGGTATTGCAGTACTTC